This T cell receptor (beta chain) is from a study of control samples from healthy donors and cancer patients. Sequencing was performed with immunoSEQ multiplex PCR; in TCRdb, only in-frame clones are kept and a portion is missing. In the table there are a few hundred thousand clones, around 90% of which are singletons. Germline V CDR1 and CDR2: LNHDA, SQIVND (reference sequence). Trimming shortened V by 4 bases and J by 5 bases, and 18 bases separated the two germline ends. This CDR3 is 15 amino acids long. The sequenced sample consisted of PBMCs. V and J are TRBV19 and TRBJ2-7; D is perhaps TRBD2 (7 bases). The TCR sequence derives from a man aged 35 to 55 with head and neck cancer. This CDR3 reads CASSKLGGQADEQYF. The DNA for the CDR3 is TGTGCCAGTAGTAAATTGGGGGGGCAAGCGGACGAGCAGTACTTC.